The clone carrying this TCR beta chain came up many times. Its antigen is undetermined. The entry originates in a study of identical twins. Points from the study as a whole: A cross-sectional statistical analysis, not follow-up of the same donors, supported the conclusions. Insertions were reduced in abundant cord blood beta clonotypes but not in memory repertoires.

Each CDR3 protein gets one entry after TCRdb re-called the 5' RACE reads with MiXCR. The repertoire holds roughly 570,000 distinct CDR3 sequences, 7.5% to 10% seen once, with approximately 3% in the top ten. CDR1 and CDR2 from the germline V gene are LGHNA and YSLEER. This CDR3 has 16 residues. J lost 5 bases, V lost 0 bases, and 7 bases had no gene match. These records were also assigned to another study, of yellow fever vaccine responses in identical twins.

The V call is TRBV4-3, the J call TRBJ2-4; 7 bases match TRBD1. Sequenced material: PBMCs. This TCR came from a young woman in good health. DNA for the CDR3: TGCGCCAGCAGCCAAGATACAGGGGCGCGCCAAAACATTCAGTACTTC. The encoded protein is CASSQDTGARQNIQYF.